This TCR beta chain was sequenced for a study of shared clonotypes between healthy human individuals. Study-wide context: Plates per donor: three CD4 naive, three CD4 memory, two CD8 naive, one CD8 memory.

It was CD45RO-negative cells, positively selected for CCR7, that made up naive CD8 cells, with terminally differentiated effector memory CD45RA+ cells excluded. Broader study findings: Larger estimated richness was generally seen in naive subsets than in memory subsets. A handful of donors held about 5% of naive CD4 clonotypes in common.

This clone was found a few times. Its specificity is not known. The same CDR3 arises from other DNA sequences in this sample as well. The method was immunoSEQ multiplex PCR; TCRdb's version includes in-frame clones alone and lacks a portion of them. The sample lists around 2,000,000 clones; 93% were seen once. The CDR3 contains 14 residues. The V gene's germline CDR1 is MNHEY and CDR2 SVGAGI. The V end lost 5 bases, the J end lost 2 bases, and 13 bases lay between the germline ends. The receptor was derived from a man aged 18 to 29 in good health. Some clones in this sample may be carry-over from other donors' samples. The chain employs TRBV6-5 and TRBJ2-7; D is tentatively TRBD1 or TRBD2 (5 bases each). Sequencing was performed on naive CD8+ T cells from PBMCs. The CDR3 loop reads CASSPRDRPYEQYF. CDR3 sequence (DNA): TGTGCCAGCAGTCCCCGGGACCGACCCTACGAGCAGTACTTC.